The clone carrying this T cell receptor beta chain was counted between two and nine times. The junction departs from germline at one end; a sequencing error may be responsible. Germline-derived CDR1 and CDR2 are MNHEY and SVGAGI. The CDR3 extends over 15 amino acids. PCR was performed using 60 Vbeta and 13 Jbeta primers. Repertoires were generated with immunoSEQ multiplex PCR, while TCRdb's copy carries only in-frame clones and drops some. The table includes around 110,000 clones, 70% to 75% detected once. These data are taken from a study of cytomegalovirus exposure and HLA in healthy donors. The overall study: For the approximately 390 genotyped donors, more than 65% fell within the Caucasian-associated ancestry cluster.

This clonotype was sampled from a woman aged 18-29 years in good health and CMV-seronegative. Sequenced material: PBMCs. The chain couples TRBV6-5 to TRBJ1-5; D possibly corresponds to TRBD1 (5 bases). The CDR3 bases are TGTGCCAGCAGTAACTCGGGGGGTAGGAGTCAGCCCCAGCATTTT. Protein product: CASSNSGGRSQPQHF.